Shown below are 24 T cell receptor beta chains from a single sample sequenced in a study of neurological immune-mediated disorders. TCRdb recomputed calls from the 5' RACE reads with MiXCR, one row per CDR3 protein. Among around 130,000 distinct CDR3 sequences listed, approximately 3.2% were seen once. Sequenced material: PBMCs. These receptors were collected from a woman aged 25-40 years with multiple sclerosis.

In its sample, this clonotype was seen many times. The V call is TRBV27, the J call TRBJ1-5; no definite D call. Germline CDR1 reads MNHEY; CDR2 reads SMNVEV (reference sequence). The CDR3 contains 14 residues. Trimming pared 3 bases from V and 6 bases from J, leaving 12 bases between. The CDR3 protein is CASSLSWVGQPQHF. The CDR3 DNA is TGTGCCAGCAGTTTGTCCTGGGTGGGTCAGCCCCAGCATTTT.

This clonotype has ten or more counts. CDR3 region: CASSEALGFTEAFF. DNA for the CDR3: TGTGCCAGCAGTGAAGCGCTCGGGTTCACTGAAGCTTTCTTT. The chain is built from TRBV2 and TRBJ1-1; D is uncertain. Trimming removed 0 bases at V and 4 bases at J, with 9 bases between. This CDR3 has 14 residues. Per the germline V gene, CDR1 is SNHLY and CDR2 is FYNNEI.

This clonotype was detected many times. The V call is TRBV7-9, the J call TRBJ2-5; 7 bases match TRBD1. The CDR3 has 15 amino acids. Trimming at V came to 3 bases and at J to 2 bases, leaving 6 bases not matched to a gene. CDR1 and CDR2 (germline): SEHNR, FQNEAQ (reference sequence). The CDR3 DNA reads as TGTGCCAGCAGCTTGAATACAGGGGAGCAAGAGACCCAGTACTTC. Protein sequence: CASSLNTGEQETQYF.

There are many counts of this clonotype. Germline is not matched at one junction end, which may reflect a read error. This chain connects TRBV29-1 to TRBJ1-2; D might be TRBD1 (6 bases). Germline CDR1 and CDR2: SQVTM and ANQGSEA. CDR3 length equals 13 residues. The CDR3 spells CSVEDRPAEGYTF. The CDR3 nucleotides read TGCAGCGTAGAAGACAGGCCCGCGGAAGGCTACACCTTC.

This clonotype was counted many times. Written as DNA, the CDR3 is TGTGCCTGGAATCGGCTGCGGAGCTCCTACAATGAGCAGTTCTTC. The encoded protein is CAWNRLRSSYNEQFF. The chain combines TRBV30 with TRBJ2-1; D unclear. The CDR3 is 15 residues long. Germline CDR1 reads GTSNPN; CDR2 reads SVGIG (reference sequence). Trimming cost V 4 bases and J 0 bases, with 13 bases left between them.

CDR3 DNA: TGCAGTGCTAGGCGCGGGGAAGAGCAGTTCTTC. Its translation: CSARRGEEQFF. The chain carries TRBV20-1 and TRBJ2-1; TRBD2 might be the D (6 bases). The CDR3 contains 11 residues. Germline V gene data show CDR1 as DFQATT and CDR2 as SNEGSKA (reference sequence). V was clipped by 3 bases and J by 10 bases, with 10 bases between them.

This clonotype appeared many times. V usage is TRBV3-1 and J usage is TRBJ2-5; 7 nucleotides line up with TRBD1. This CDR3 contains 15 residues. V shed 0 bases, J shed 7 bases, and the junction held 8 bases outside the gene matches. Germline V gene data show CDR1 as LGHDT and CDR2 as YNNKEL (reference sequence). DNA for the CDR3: TGTGCCAGCAGCCAAGATCTACAGGGGACCGGGACCCAGTACTTC. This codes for CASSQDLQGTGTQYF.

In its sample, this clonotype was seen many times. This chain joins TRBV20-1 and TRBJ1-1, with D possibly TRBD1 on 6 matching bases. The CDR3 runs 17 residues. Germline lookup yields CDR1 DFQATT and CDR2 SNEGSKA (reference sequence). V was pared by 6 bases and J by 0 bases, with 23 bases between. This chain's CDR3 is CSAEDGQLTLMNTEAFF. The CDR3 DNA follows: TGCAGTGCAGAAGACGGACAGTTGACTTTAATGAACACTGAAGCTTTCTTT.

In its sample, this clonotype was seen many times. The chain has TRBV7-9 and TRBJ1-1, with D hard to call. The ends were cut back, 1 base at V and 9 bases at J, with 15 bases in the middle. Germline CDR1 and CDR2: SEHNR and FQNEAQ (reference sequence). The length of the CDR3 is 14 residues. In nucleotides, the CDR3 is TGTGCCAGCAGCTTAGAATGGGCCTCGAATCAAGCTTTCTTT. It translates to CASSLEWASNQAFF.

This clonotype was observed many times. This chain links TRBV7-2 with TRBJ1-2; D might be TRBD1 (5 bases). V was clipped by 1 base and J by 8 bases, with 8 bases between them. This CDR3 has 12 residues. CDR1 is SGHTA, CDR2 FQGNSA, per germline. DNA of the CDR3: TGTGCCAGCAGCTTAGAAGGGGTCGGCTACACCTTC. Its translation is CASSLEGVGYTF.

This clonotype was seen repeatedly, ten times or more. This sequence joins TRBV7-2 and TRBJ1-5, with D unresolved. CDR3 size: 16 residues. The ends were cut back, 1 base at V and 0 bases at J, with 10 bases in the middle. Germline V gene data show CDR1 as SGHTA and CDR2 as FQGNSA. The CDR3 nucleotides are TGTGCCAGCAGCTTAGAATCCTGGTTTAGCAATCAGCCCCAGCATTTT. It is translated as CASSLESWFSNQPQHF.

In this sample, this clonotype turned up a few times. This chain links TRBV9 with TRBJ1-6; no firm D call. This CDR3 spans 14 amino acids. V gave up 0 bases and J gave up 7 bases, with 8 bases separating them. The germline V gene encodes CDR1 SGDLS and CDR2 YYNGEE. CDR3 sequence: CASSVAGGNSPLHF. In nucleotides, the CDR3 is TGTGCCAGCAGCGTAGCGGGCGGGAATTCACCCCTCCACTTT.

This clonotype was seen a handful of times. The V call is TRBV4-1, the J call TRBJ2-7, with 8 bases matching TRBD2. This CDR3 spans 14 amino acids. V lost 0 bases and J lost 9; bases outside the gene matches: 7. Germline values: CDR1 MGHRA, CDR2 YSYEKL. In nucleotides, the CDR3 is TGCGCCAGCAGCCAAGAACCGGGGGGGAAAGCGCAGTACTTC. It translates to CASSQEPGGKAQYF.

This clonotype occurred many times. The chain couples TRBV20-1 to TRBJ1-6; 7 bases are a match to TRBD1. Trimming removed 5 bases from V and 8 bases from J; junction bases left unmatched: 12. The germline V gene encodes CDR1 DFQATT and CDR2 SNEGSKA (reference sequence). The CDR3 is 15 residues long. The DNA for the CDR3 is TGCAGTGCTCCCCAAGTGGGCAGGGGGGATTCACCCCTCCACTTT. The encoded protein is CSAPQVGRGDSPLHF.

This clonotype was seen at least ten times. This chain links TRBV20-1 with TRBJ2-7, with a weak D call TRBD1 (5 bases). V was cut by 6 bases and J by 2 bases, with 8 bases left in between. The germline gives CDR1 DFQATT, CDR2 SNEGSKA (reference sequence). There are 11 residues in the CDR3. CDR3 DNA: TGCAGTGCGCCCAGGGCCTACGAGCAGTACTTC. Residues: CSAPRAYEQYF.

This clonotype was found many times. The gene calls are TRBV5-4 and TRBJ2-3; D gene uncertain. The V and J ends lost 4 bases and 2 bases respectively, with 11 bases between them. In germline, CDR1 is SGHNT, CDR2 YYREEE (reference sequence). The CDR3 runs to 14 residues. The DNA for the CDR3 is TGTGCCAGCAGCCTATCGACGCCCACAGATACGCAGTATTTT. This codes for CASSLSTPTDTQYF.

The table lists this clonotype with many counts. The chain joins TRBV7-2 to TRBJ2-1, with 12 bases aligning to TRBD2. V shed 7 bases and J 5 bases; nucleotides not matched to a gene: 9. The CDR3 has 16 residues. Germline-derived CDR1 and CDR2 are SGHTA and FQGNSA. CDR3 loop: CASKRLAGVVHNEQFF. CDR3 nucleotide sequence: TGTGCCAGCAAAAGACTAGCGGGAGTCGTCCACAATGAGCAGTTCTTC.

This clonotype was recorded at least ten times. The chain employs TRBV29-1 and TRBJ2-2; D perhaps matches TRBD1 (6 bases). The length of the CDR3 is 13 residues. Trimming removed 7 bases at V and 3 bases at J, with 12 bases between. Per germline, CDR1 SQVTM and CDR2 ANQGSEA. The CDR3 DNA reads TGCAGCGCCTGGACAGCTGACACCGGGGAGCTGTTTTTT. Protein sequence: CSAWTADTGELFF.

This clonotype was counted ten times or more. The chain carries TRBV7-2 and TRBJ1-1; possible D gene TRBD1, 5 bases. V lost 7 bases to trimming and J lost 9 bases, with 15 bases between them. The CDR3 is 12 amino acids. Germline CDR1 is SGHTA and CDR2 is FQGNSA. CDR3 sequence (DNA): TGTGCCAGCACCCCCTCGGGGGTCAAAGCTTTCTTT. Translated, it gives CASTPSGVKAFF.

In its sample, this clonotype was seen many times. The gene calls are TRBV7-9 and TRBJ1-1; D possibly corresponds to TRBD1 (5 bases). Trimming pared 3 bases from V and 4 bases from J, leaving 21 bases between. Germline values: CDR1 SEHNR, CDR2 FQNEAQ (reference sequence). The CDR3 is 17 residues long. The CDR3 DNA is TGTGCCAGCAGCTTGTTTTTGAGGGACTCAAGGGGCACTGAAGCTTTCTTT. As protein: CASSLFLRDSRGTEAFF.

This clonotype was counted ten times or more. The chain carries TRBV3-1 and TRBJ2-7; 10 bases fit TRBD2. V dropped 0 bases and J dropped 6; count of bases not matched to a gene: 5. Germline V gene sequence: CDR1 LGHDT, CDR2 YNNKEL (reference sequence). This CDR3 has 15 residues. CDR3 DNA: TGTGCCAGCAGCCAAGATCTAGCGGGAGAGCGCGAGCAGTACTTC. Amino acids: CASSQDLAGEREQYF.

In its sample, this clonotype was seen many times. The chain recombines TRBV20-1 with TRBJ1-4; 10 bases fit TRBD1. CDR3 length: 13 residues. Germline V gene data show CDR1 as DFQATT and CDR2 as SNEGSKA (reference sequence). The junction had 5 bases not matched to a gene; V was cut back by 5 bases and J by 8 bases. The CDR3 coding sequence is TGCAGTGCTCGACAGGGGGCCCGAGAAAAACTGTTTTTT. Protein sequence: CSARQGAREKLFF.

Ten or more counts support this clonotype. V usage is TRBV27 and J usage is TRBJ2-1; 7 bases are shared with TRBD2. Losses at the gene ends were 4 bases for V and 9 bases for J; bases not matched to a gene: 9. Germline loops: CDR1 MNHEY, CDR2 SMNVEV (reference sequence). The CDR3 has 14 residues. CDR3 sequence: CASSSEGGPGEQFF. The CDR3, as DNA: TGTGCCAGCAGTTCGGAGGGAGGGCCGGGTGAGCAGTTCTTC.

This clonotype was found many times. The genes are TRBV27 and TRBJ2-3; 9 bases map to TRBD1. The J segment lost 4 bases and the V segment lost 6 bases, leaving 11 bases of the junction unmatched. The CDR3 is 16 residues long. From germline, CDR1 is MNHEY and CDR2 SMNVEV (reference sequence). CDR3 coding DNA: TGTGCCAGCAGGCCACCGGGACAGGGTCGGGCAGATACGCAGTATTTT. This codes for CASRPPGQGRADTQYF.